These 20 T cell receptor beta chains came from one sample sequenced in a study of regulatory T cells in long-lasting Graves disease. Relying on iRepertoire HTBI primers and Arm-PCR of CDR3 regions, the team built TCR beta libraries. In TCRdb, the multiplex PCR reads were re-called with MiXCR into one record per CDR3 protein. The sample shows fewer than 650,000 distinct CDR3 sequences, approximately 16% of them seen only once. Noted time point: newly diagnosed GD, antithyroid drugs for less than 3 months. PBMC-extracted RNA yielded the TCR library. The same sample was also studied in work on T cells in Graves' hyperthyroidism and ophthalmopathy.

This specimen consisted of peripheral blood mononuclear cells (PBMCs), obtained at new diagnosis, from a patient treated with antithyroid drugs. The source of these receptors is a man between 18 and 29 years old with Graves disease.

The chain joins TRBV29-1 to TRBJ2-4; 10 bases line up with TRBD1. The germline gives CDR1 SQVTM, CDR2 ANQGSEA. The CDR3 consists of 15 residues. J lost 6 bases, V lost 1 base, and 6 bases had no gene match. The CDR3 region is CSVEAPDRGRNIQYF. The CDR3 DNA reads as TGCAGCGTTGAAGCCCCTGACAGGGGGCGAAACATTCAGTACTTC.

This clonotype was detected a few times. The rearrangement uses TRBV2 and TRBJ1-1; TRBD1 is a possible D gene (5 bases). This CDR3 comprises 13 residues. CDR1 is SNHLY, CDR2 FYNNEI, per germline. V shed 4 bases and J shed 2 bases, with 8 bases lying between them. CDR3 DNA: TGTGCCAGCAGTGGAGGGGCTAACACTGAAGCTTTCTTT. It specifies CASSGGANTEAFF.

This clonotype was seen a handful of times. V usage is TRBV5-1 and J usage is TRBJ2-3, with 12 bases fitting TRBD2. Trimming removed 4 bases from V and 0 bases from J; junction bases left unmatched: 15. CDR1 is SGHRS and CDR2 is YFSETQ in the germline V gene. The CDR3 has 20 amino acids. CDR3 coding DNA: TGCGCCAGCAGCGGAGGCAGGGAGGCTAGCGGGAGGGCTAGCACAGATACGCAGTATTTT. Translated: CASSGGREASGRASTDTQYF.

V gene TRBV7-2 combines with J gene TRBJ2-7; tentative D call: TRBD1 (6 bases). This CDR3 is 14 amino acids long. V was pared by 4 bases and J by 4 bases, with 14 bases between. From germline, CDR1 is SGHTA and CDR2 FQGNSA. CDR3 sequence reads: CASSSVGAVYEQYF. CDR3 nucleotides: TGTGCCAGCAGCTCGGTGGGGGCCGTTTACGAGCAGTACTTC.

The table lists this clonotype with a count of one. This rearrangement joins TRBV20-1 to TRBJ2-5, with TRBD2 identical over 8 bases. The V gene end was trimmed by 5 bases and the J gene end by 5 bases; junction bases not matched to a gene: 13. Looked up from germline, CDR1 is DFQATT and CDR2 is SNEGSKA (reference sequence). This CDR3 is built from 15 residues. In nucleotides, the CDR3 is TGCAGTGCTGGCCTACGAGGAGCGGGAGTGGAGACCCAGTACTTC. Encoded protein: CSAGLRGAGVETQYF.

This clonotype has just a few counts. V and J are TRBV5-1 and TRBJ2-2, with TRBD2 matching 10 bases. The CDR3 sequence is 16 residues long. The V gene's germline CDR1 is SGHRS and CDR2 YFSETQ. V gave up 0 bases and J gave up 7 bases; unmatched junction bases: 6. As DNA, the CDR3 is TGCGCCAGCAGCTTGGAGTCTAGCGGGAGACTCGGGGAGCTGTTTTTT. This encodes CASSLESSGRLGELFF.

This clonotype was observed a handful of times. The rearrangement uses TRBV9 and TRBJ2-1, with D possibly matching TRBD1 (5 bases). The germline V gene has CDR1 SGDLS and CDR2 YYNGEE. Trimming removed 2 bases from V and 3 bases from J, with 15 bases in between. This CDR3 is built from 16 residues. The DNA of the CDR3 is TGTGCCAGCAGCGTCGGACCTGCTAGGGGCTACAATGAGCAGTTCTTC. Its translation: CASSVGPARGYNEQFF.

V gene TRBV9 combines with J gene TRBJ1-1; D is ambiguous. CDR3 length equals 15 residues. CDR1 and CDR2 from the germline V gene are SGDLS and YYNGEE. V was shortened by 3 bases and J by 3 bases, with 15 bases between the two germline ends. CDR3 sequence reads: CASSAEGFGDTEAFF. The CDR3, as DNA: TGTGCCAGCAGCGCCGAAGGATTTGGGGACACTGAAGCTTTCTTT.

The chain recombines TRBV20-1 with TRBJ2-1; 11 bases line up with TRBD2. J gave up 3 bases and V 4 bases, and 5 bases lay outside the gene matches. The CDR3 contains 15 residues. Germline assignment: CDR1 DFQATT and CDR2 SNEGSKA (reference sequence). CDR3 coding DNA: TGCAGTGCTAACGGACTAGCGGGCATCTACAATGAGCAGTTCTTC. Translating gives CSANGLAGIYNEQFF.

The chain employs TRBV6-2 or TRBV6-3 and TRBJ1-2; unclear D gene. The ends were cut back, 7 bases at V and 8 bases at J, with 17 bases in the middle. This CDR3 comprises 13 residues. The germline V gene encodes CDR1 MNHEY and CDR2 SVGEGT. This CDR3 is CASNGDRSGGYTF. CDR3 sequence (DNA): TGTGCCAGCAATGGAGACCGATCTGGGGGCTACACCTTC.

This rearrangement joins TRBV3-1 to TRBJ2-4, with 16 bases lining up with TRBD2. V lost 5 bases to trimming and J lost 0 bases; unmatched junction nucleotides: 13. CDR1 is LGHDT, CDR2 YNNKEL, per germline (reference sequence). The CDR3 covers 21 residues. CDR3 sequence: CASSKQGTSGREVLAKNIQYF. The CDR3 region has the DNA TGTGCCAGCAGCAAACAAGGGACTAGCGGGAGGGAGGTACTAGCCAAAAACATTCAGTACTTC.

This clonotype was picked up many times. The chain links TRBV20-1 to TRBJ1-1; D is undetermined. The CDR3 sequence is 14 residues long. Looked up from germline, CDR1 is DFQATT and CDR2 is SNEGSKA (reference sequence). The V end lost 3 bases, the J end lost 6 bases, and 17 bases lay between the germline ends. CDR3 in DNA: TGCAGTGCTAGTCAAGTTACGGGGTTCGCTGAAGCTTTCTTT. Translation gives CSASQVTGFAEAFF.

In this sample, this clonotype turned up a few times. This chain uses TRBV20-1 with TRBJ2-7; D uncertain. Germline V lookup: CDR1 DFQATT, CDR2 SNEGSKA (reference sequence). V was pared by 8 bases and J by 4 bases, with 18 bases between. The CDR3 is made up of 13 amino acids. In nucleotides, the CDR3 is TGCAGTTCGACTGACGGAAGGTCTTACGAGCAGTACTTC. This encodes CSSTDGRSYEQYF.

This clonotype was recorded a few times. The chain is built from TRBV9 and TRBJ2-7, with 11 nucleotides matching TRBD2. Germline V gene data show CDR1 as SGDLS and CDR2 as YYNGEE. The CDR3 consists of 15 residues. The V gene end was trimmed by 2 bases and the J gene end by 7 bases; junction bases not matched to a gene: 8. This CDR3 is CASSVTSGSLEEQYF. CDR3 nucleotide sequence: TGTGCCAGCAGCGTCACTAGCGGGAGTCTCGAGGAGCAGTACTTC.

This clonotype was detected many times. CDR3 DNA: TGCAGTGTCAAGCCCTCCCAAGCGGAGAGCACAGATACGCAGTATTTT. The encoded protein is CSVKPSQAESTDTQYF. The chain links TRBV20-1 to TRBJ2-3; TRBD2 is a possible D gene (5 bases). CDR1 DFQATT and CDR2 SNEGSKA come from the germline V gene (reference sequence). The V gene lost 7 bases and the J gene lost 0 bases, with 20 bases spanning the gap. CDR3 size: 16 residues.

This clonotype was observed many times. The genes are TRBV12-3 or TRBV12-4 and TRBJ1-2; no definite D call. V lost 8 bases and J 2 bases, leaving 15 bases between the germline ends. The CDR3 loop spans 14 amino acids. For the CDR3, the DNA is TGTGCCAGCTCGCCGGTCGTACCAAACTATGGCTACACCTTC. It is translated as CASSPVVPNYGYTF.

This clonotype was detected only a few times. The chain has TRBV6-1 and TRBJ2-5; possibly TRBD2 for D (6 bases). Trimming pared 6 bases from V and 5 bases from J, leaving 16 bases between. The CDR3 extends over 14 amino acids. The germline V gene has CDR1 MNHNS and CDR2 SASEGT. The CDR3 sequence is CASSPTSMVETQYF. CDR3 nucleotide sequence: TGTGCCAGCAGCCCGACTAGTATGGTGGAGACCCAGTACTTC.

Many counts were recorded for this clonotype. The chain couples TRBV20-1 to TRBJ2-1, with D maybe TRBD2 (6 bases). The ends were cut back, 4 bases at V and 4 bases at J, with 14 bases in the middle. This CDR3 contains 14 residues. Germline values: CDR1 DFQATT, CDR2 SNEGSKA (reference sequence). CDR3 residues: CSAIGTAIYNEQFF. The CDR3 DNA follows: TGCAGTGCTATCGGGACTGCAATATACAATGAGCAGTTCTTC.

The chain is built from TRBV7-9 and TRBJ2-1; 8 bases agree with TRBD2. Germline V gene lookup returns CDR1 SEHNR and CDR2 FQNEAQ (reference sequence). The CDR3 totals 13 residues. V shed 4 bases and J 6 bases; nucleotides not matched to a gene: 2. Here the CDR3 reads CASSSTSGNEQFF. The CDR3 nucleotides are TGTGCCAGCAGCTCAACTAGCGGCAATGAGCAGTTCTTC.

This clonotype was seen only a few times. This sequence joins TRBV6-2 or TRBV6-3 and TRBJ2-1; D gene ambiguous. The germline gives CDR1 MNHEY, CDR2 SVGEGT. There are 15 residues in the CDR3. V was pared by 5 bases and J by 4 bases, with 15 bases between. The chain's CDR3 is CASSPDRRGYNEQFF. In DNA, the CDR3 is TGTGCCAGCAGTCCTGACCGACGCGGTTACAATGAGCAGTTCTTC.